These 23 T cell receptor beta chains originate from one sample sequenced in a study of post-analysis software for immune sequencing data. Notes on the study in general: With TRBV5-6, TRBV5-1 and TRBV20-1 included, 4 or 5 TRBV segments were more frequent in patients than in controls.

For these receptors, no antigen is known. The TCR beta cDNA libraries carried unique molecular identifiers. In TCRdb, the PCR reads were re-called with MiXCR into one record per CDR3 protein. In the table there are hundreds of thousands of distinct CDR3 sequences, 59% of which are singletons. The specimen was blood. The origin of the receptors is a girl aged 2-10 years with multiple sclerosis.

The chain employs TRBV20-1 and TRBJ2-1; 14 positions match TRBD2. V shed 1 base, J shed 10 bases, and the junction held 6 bases outside the gene matches. The germline gives CDR1 DFQATT, CDR2 SNEGSKA (reference sequence). This CDR3 comprises 15 residues. The CDR3 DNA reads as TGCAGTGCTAGAGTCGGGACTAGCGGGAGTGGCGAGCAGTTCTTC. It specifies CSARVGTSGSGEQFF.

This clonotype showed up just a few times. The chain couples TRBV20-1 to TRBJ2-3, with D unclear. The CDR3 loop spans 12 amino acids. V lost 2 bases, J lost 6 bases, and 9 bases lay in between. Per germline, CDR1 DFQATT and CDR2 SNEGSKA (reference sequence). The CDR3 DNA follows: TGCAGTGCTAGATTGCCCCCGGATACGCAGTATTTT. This translates into CSARLPPDTQYF.

The V and J genes are TRBV6-5 and TRBJ2-4, with 8 bases fitting TRBD2. The end of the DNA aligns better with TRBJ2-5, so the J call may be wrong. CDR3 length equals 15 residues. Germline V gene sequence: CDR1 MNHEY, CDR2 SVGAGI. This CDR3 reads CASSRPPGRDETQYF. In DNA, the CDR3 is TGTGCCAGCAGCCGGCCCCCCGGGAGGGATGAGACCCAGTACTTC.

The CDR3 nucleotides are TGCAGTGCTAGGAGGGGGACCGGGACAATTAATGAAAAACTGTTTTTT. It codes for CSARRGTGTINEKLFF. V usage is TRBV20-1 and J usage is TRBJ1-4, with D maybe TRBD1 (6 bases). V lost 3 bases, J lost 4 bases, and 18 bases lay in between. Germline V lookup: CDR1 DFQATT, CDR2 SNEGSKA (reference sequence). The CDR3 has 16 residues.

This chain connects TRBV10-3 to TRBJ1-4; 7 nucleotides align to TRBD1. Per the germline V gene, CDR1 is ENHRY and CDR2 is SYGVKD. The CDR3 is made up of 12 amino acids. J lost 6 bases, V lost 10 bases, and 5 bases had no gene match. The CDR3: CASRGTDEKLFF. The CDR3 nucleotides are TGTGCCAGCCGCGGGACAGATGAAAAACTGTTTTTT.

This clonotype showed up just a few times. The chain links TRBV29-1 to TRBJ1-2, with 11 positions matching TRBD1. V shed 7 bases and J 6 bases; nucleotides not matched to a gene: 10. This CDR3 has 14 amino acids. Germline assignment: CDR1 SQVTM and CDR2 ANQGSEA. In nucleotides, the CDR3 is TGCAGCGCCGCGGGGACAGGGGGGAAGGATGGCTACACCTTC. Translated, it gives CSAAGTGGKDGYTF.

The chain links TRBV6-6 to TRBJ1-2; D gene ambiguous. Germline V gene sequence: CDR1 MNHNY, CDR2 SVGAGI (reference sequence). This CDR3 has 12 residues. V was trimmed by 2 bases and J by 2 bases, leaving 3 bases between them. The CDR3 region is CASSYENYGYTF. In DNA, the CDR3 is TGTGCCAGCAGTTACGAGAACTATGGCTACACCTTC.

This clonotype came up once. CDR3 loop: CASSFGGGDTEAFF. DNA for the CDR3: TGTGCCAGCAGCTTCGGTGGGGGGGACACTGAAGCTTTCTTT. The chain couples TRBV5-5 to TRBJ1-1, with a tentative D call TRBD1 (5 bases). V gave up 2 bases and J gave up 3 bases, with 11 bases separating them. CDR3 size: 14 residues. Germline assignment: CDR1 SGHKS and CDR2 YYEKEE (reference sequence).

CDR3 coding DNA: TGCGCCAGCAGCCTTCGCCCGGAGGACAGGGGAGTGTGGGAGACCCAGTACTTC. It yields the protein CASSLRPEDRGVWETQYF. The chain carries TRBV5-1 and TRBJ2-5, with TRBD1 matching over 9 bases. The J segment lost 5 bases and the V segment lost 4 bases, leaving 18 bases of the junction unmatched. The CDR3 is 18 residues long. CDR1 is SGHRS, CDR2 YFSETQ, per germline.

The rearrangement uses TRBV7-2 and TRBJ2-4; D possibly corresponds to TRBD2 (6 bases). The J call may be incorrect, as the DNA end agrees better with TRBJ2-5. Germline V gene data show CDR1 as SGHTA and CDR2 as FQGNSA. The CDR3 loop spans 16 amino acids. The chain's CDR3 is CASSPQWSGGAETQYF. The CDR3 region has the DNA TGTGCCAGCAGCCCCCAGTGGTCTGGCGGGGCGGAGACCCAGTACTTC.

This chain joins TRBV7-6 and TRBJ2-1; D is unresolved. The CDR3 is 14 residues long. CDR1 is SGHVS and CDR2 is FNYEAQ in the germline V gene. Between the trimmed V and J ends, which lost 1 base and 5 bases, there was a span of 9 bases. CDR3 nucleotide sequence: TGTGCCAGCAGCTTAGGTGGAGCCAACAATGAGCAGTTCTTC. This encodes CASSLGGANNEQFF.

This sequence joins TRBV7-9 and TRBJ2-1; 7 positions agree with TRBD1. Germline values: CDR1 SEHNR, CDR2 FQNEAQ (reference sequence). V shed 2 bases and J 12 bases; nucleotides not matched to a gene: 13. The CDR3 has 15 residues. The CDR3 DNA reads TGTGCCAGCAGCTTACCGGACAGACAGGGTCGGGGGCAGTTCTTC. It yields the protein CASSLPDRQGRGQFF.

This clonotype has a single count. V is TRBV20-1 and J is TRBJ1-2; D uncertain. Germline CDR1 is DFQATT and CDR2 is SNEGSKA (reference sequence). This CDR3 has 11 residues. Trimming left V 6 bases short and J 4 bases short, with 9 bases between. CDR3 in amino acids: CSAGKSYGYTF. In DNA, the CDR3 is TGCAGTGCGGGGAAGAGCTATGGCTACACCTTC.

A few counts support this clonotype. The chain links TRBV7-2 to TRBJ2-3; D not resolved. Germline assignment: CDR1 SGHTA and CDR2 FQGNSA. There are 15 residues in the CDR3. The ends were cut back, 5 bases at V and 6 bases at J, with 18 bases in the middle. The CDR3 loop is CASSPHASTQDTQYF. For the CDR3, the DNA is TGTGCCAGCAGCCCCCACGCTTCAACACAGGATACGCAGTATTTT.

The rearrangement uses TRBV3-1 and TRBJ2-2, with 9 bases matching TRBD2. Germline values: CDR1 LGHDT, CDR2 YNNKEL (reference sequence). CDR3 length equals 17 residues. The V and J ends lost 4 bases and 2 bases, in that order; junction bases with no gene match: 8. CDR3 DNA: TGTGCCAGCAGCCCGGGTCTAGCGGGGCCAAACACCGGGGAGCTGTTTTTT. It specifies CASSPGLAGPNTGELFF. Supplemented by reference TRBV3-1 and TRBJ2-2, the full variable domain reads DTAVSQTPKYLVTQMGNDKSIKCEQNLGHDTMYWYKQDSKKFLKIMFSYNNKELIINETVPNRFSPKSPDKAHLNLHINSLELGDSAVYFCASSPGLAGPNTGELFFGEGSRLTVL.

Points on this clonotype: One end of the junction is discordant with germline, which a read error may explain. The genes are TRBV6-6 and TRBJ2-1, with TRBD2 matching over 8 bases. This CDR3 is 14 amino acids long. The germline CDR1 and CDR2 sequences are MNHNY and SVGAGI (reference sequence). Written as DNA, the CDR3 is TGTGCCAGCAGCCCGGGACTAGTGAACAATGAGCAGTATTTC. Translation gives CASSPGLVNNEQYF.

The V call is TRBV15, the J call TRBJ2-3; tentatively, D is TRBD1 or TRBD2 (5 bases each). Per germline, CDR1 LNHNV and CDR2 YYDKDF (reference sequence). Trimming took 5 bases from V and 4 from J, leaving 10 bases between them. There are 13 residues in the CDR3. The CDR3 DNA reads as TGTGCCACCAGCCCTAGGGGAGCAGATACGCAGTATTTT. This gives the protein CATSPRGADTQYF.

This clonotype was counted only a few times. This sequence joins TRBV7-2 and TRBJ2-4; 11 nucleotides line up with TRBD2. Near its end, the DNA agrees better with TRBJ2-7, so the J call may be wrong. Germline lookup yields CDR1 SGHTA and CDR2 FQGNSA. The CDR3 totals 15 residues. The CDR3 spells CASSQGLAVTYEQYF. The CDR3, as DNA: TGTGCCAGCAGCCAGGGACTAGCGGTTACCTACGAGCAGTACTTC.

This chain joins TRBV11-2 and TRBJ1-1; D is possibly TRBD1 (5 bases). V was cut by 1 base and J by 6 bases, with 12 bases left in between. This CDR3 comprises 14 residues. Germline V gene data show CDR1 as SGHAT and CDR2 as FQNNGV. In DNA, the CDR3 is TGTGCCAGCAGCTTAGTTCGGCCAGGGCCTGAAGCTTTCTTT. It translates to CASSLVRPGPEAFF.

Worth noting for this clonotype: Sequence at one end of the junction differs from germline and may be a read error. The chain has TRBV4-1 and TRBJ2-5, with D unclear. In germline, CDR1 is MGHRA, CDR2 YSYEKL. The CDR3 has 13 amino acids. In DNA, the CDR3 is TGCGCCAGCAGCCAATTCCAGGAAGAGACCCGGTACTTC. Encoded protein: CASSQFQEETRYF.

The chain uses TRBV6-1 and TRBJ2-1, with D unresolved. The CDR3 is 14 amino acids. V was shortened by 0 bases and J by 6 bases, with 9 bases between the two germline ends. CDR1 and CDR2 (germline): MNHNS, SASEGT. The chain's CDR3 is CASSEALEPNEQFF. The CDR3, as DNA: TGTGCCAGCAGTGAAGCGCTAGAACCCAATGAGCAGTTCTTC.

This clonotype occurred once. The rearrangement links TRBV2 to TRBJ1-4; D remains ambiguous. This CDR3 has 13 residues. V was pared by 3 bases and J by 9 bases, with 11 bases between. The germline gives CDR1 SNHLY, CDR2 FYNNEI. This chain's CDR3 is CASSEEGSQKLFF. The CDR3 DNA is TGTGCCAGCAGTGAGGAAGGATCCCAAAAACTGTTTTTT.

The chain links TRBV7-2 to TRBJ1-4, with 7 bases that match TRBD1. The germline V gene encodes CDR1 SGHTA and CDR2 FQGNSA. This CDR3 is built from 14 residues. After removal of 6 bases from V and 8 bases from J, the junction contained 9 bases not matched to a gene. CDR3 DNA sequence: TGTGCCAGCAGTCTCGGACAGGTCAGGGAAAAACTGTTTTTT. Its protein is CASSLGQVREKLFF.